Below, 16 T cell receptor beta chains from the same sample are listed, as sequenced in a study of blood T cell repertoires in COVID-19. The table came from immunoSEQ multiplex PCR; TCRdb's copy has only in-frame clones and leaves some out. The sample holds about 120,000 clones; around 80% are singletons and the top ten take roughly 4%. The sequencing sample was made of peripheral blood. These receptors were taken from a woman aged 80 or over with acute or convalescent COVID-19.

V is TRBV25-1 and J is TRBJ1-5; TRBD1 matches 9 bases. The CDR3 has 13 amino acids. CDR1 is MGHDK and CDR2 is SYGVNS in the germline V gene. V dropped 6 bases and J dropped 5; count of bases not matched to a gene: 2. CDR3 sequence: CASRQGADQPQHF. The CDR3 bases are TGTGCCAGCAGACAGGGGGCGGATCAGCCCCAGCATTTT.

V usage is TRBV14 and J usage is TRBJ2-1; 7 bases map to TRBD1. V dropped 4 bases and J dropped 8; count of bases not matched to a gene: 11. The CDR3 runs 15 residues. Per germline, CDR1 SGHDN and CDR2 FVKESK. The chain's CDR3 is CASSLIPTGDDEQFF. CDR3 DNA sequence: TGTGCCAGCAGCCTCATTCCAACAGGGGACGATGAGCAGTTCTTC.

In its sample, this clone was seen a few times. The chain has TRBV3-1 (or the pseudogene TRBV3-2) and TRBJ1-4; the D gene is possibly TRBD1 (5 bases). Germline-derived CDR1 and CDR2 are LGHDT and YNNKEL (reference sequence). With 0 bases removed from V and 1 base from J, the gap between germline ends came to 18 bases. The CDR3 sequence is 19 residues long. The CDR3 reads CASSQDRGRTLGTNEKLFF. The CDR3 DNA reads as TGTGCCAGCAGCCAAGATAGGGGCAGGACGCTTGGAACTAATGAAAAACTGTTTTTT.

This sequence joins TRBV4-2 and TRBJ1-6, with a weak D call TRBD1 (6 bases). The CDR3 spans 16 residues. Trimming shortened V by 4 bases and J by 10 bases, and 20 bases separated the two germline ends. Germline V gene data show CDR1 as LGHNA and CDR2 as YNFKEQ. The CDR3 DNA reads as TGTGCCAGCAGCCCCCGGGCCCTCCAGGGGCAATCACCCCTCCACTTT. Translated: CASSPRALQGQSPLHF.

The rearrangement joins TRBV9 to TRBJ1-3, with a possible D match to TRBD1 (6 bases). The CDR3 sequence is 15 residues long. In germline, CDR1 is SGDLS, CDR2 YYNGEE. Trimming removed 4 bases from V and 0 bases from J, with 11 bases in between. The chain's CDR3 is CASSKIQGSGNTIYF. The CDR3 DNA follows: TGTGCCAGCAGCAAGATACAGGGCTCTGGAAACACCATATATTTT.

This chain connects TRBV7-2 to TRBJ1-6, with 7 positions matching TRBD1. This CDR3 has 13 residues. CDR1 SGHTA and CDR2 FQGNSA come from the germline V gene. Trimming cost V 5 bases and J 9 bases; bases outside gene matches: 4. CDR3 bases: TGTGCCAGCAGCCCCAGACAGGGTTCACCCCTCCACTTT. It specifies CASSPRQGSPLHF. Supplemented by reference TRBV7-2 and TRBJ1-6, the full variable domain reads GAGVSQSPSNKVTEKGKDVELRCDPISGHTALYWYRQSLGQGLEFLIYFQGNSAPDKSGLPSDRFSAERTGGSVSTLTIQRTQQEDSAVYLCASSPRQGSPLHFGNGTRLTVT.

The genes are TRBV5-5 and TRBJ1-2, with TRBD1 matching 7 bases. The CDR3 has 14 residues. CDR1 SGHKS and CDR2 YYEKEE come from the germline V gene (reference sequence). The V segment lost 3 bases and the J segment 7 bases; nucleotides outside the gene matches: 9. The CDR3 sequence: CASSSPTGTSGYTF. CDR3 nucleotides: TGTGCCAGCAGCTCCCCGACAGGGACGTCTGGCTACACCTTC.

The chain recombines TRBV11-3 with TRBJ2-3; 12 bases match TRBD2. V was pared by 3 bases and J by 4 bases, with 2 bases of the junction left unmatched. This CDR3 spans 15 amino acids. CDR1 and CDR2 (germline): SGHNT, YENEEA. CDR3 protein: CASSLLAGGADTQYF. CDR3 sequence (DNA): TGTGCCAGCAGCTTGCTAGCGGGAGGGGCAGATACGCAGTATTTT.

This clone was picked up one time. This chain joins TRBV28 and TRBJ1-5; D gene uncertain. This CDR3 has 10 amino acids. Trimming removed 8 bases from V and 5 bases from J, with 4 bases in between. Germline loops: CDR1 MDHEN, CDR2 SYDVKM. CDR3 loop: CASSDQPQHF. CDR3 coding DNA: TGTGCCAGCTCGGATCAGCCCCAGCATTTT.

The gene calls are TRBV7-8 and TRBJ2-5; perhaps TRBD1 as D (7 bases). CDR3 size: 18 residues. Trimming stripped 5 bases from V and 3 bases from J, with 25 bases between. The germline V gene encodes CDR1 SGHVS and CDR2 FQNEAQ. Written as DNA, the CDR3 is TGTGCCAGCAGCCTACCACCCGTCGCGGGACAGCTGAAAGAGACCCAGTACTTC. This sequence encodes CASSLPPVAGQLKETQYF.

Worth noting for this clone: An end of the junction does not agree with germline; a read error may underlie this. The chain combines TRBV7-7 with TRBJ1-3; D remains ambiguous. There are 15 residues in the CDR3. Germline V gene sequence: CDR1 SSHAT, CDR2 FNYEAQ (reference sequence). The CDR3 DNA sequence: TGTGCTAGCAGCTTAGCGCGGGGCTCTGGAAACACCATATATTTT. Protein sequence: CASSLARGSGNTIYF.

This sequence joins TRBV5-6 and TRBJ2-1; TRBD2 matches at 8 bases. The junction had 6 bases not matched to a gene; V was cut back by 0 bases and J by 16 bases. Germline V gives CDR1 SGHDT, CDR2 YYEEEE. The CDR3 totals 12 residues. CDR3 sequence (DNA): TGTGCCAGCAGCTTGGCCACGGGAGGGGGATTCTTC. It specifies CASSLATGGGFF.

This clone appeared a few times. The chain couples TRBV21-1 to TRBJ2-1; the table's D call TRBD1 went unverified against the DNA. TRBV21-1 is a recognized pseudogene. The CDR3 runs to 14 residues. CDR3 DNA: TGTGCCAGCATCCCGATCAATACGACAGTAGAGCAGTTCTTC. Its translation: CASIPINTTVEQFF.

The chain uses TRBV10-3 and TRBJ2-7; 7 bases align to TRBD1. Germline V gives CDR1 ENHRY, CDR2 SYGVKD. This CDR3 is built from 13 residues. V shed 7 bases and J 6 bases; nucleotides not matched to a gene: 9. The CDR3 protein is CAINQGRGSEQYF. For the CDR3, the DNA is TGTGCCATCAACCAGGGCAGGGGGAGCGAGCAGTACTTC.

The CDR3 DNA follows: TGTGCCTGGTCGGGGTATGGTGACACTGAAGCTTTCTTT. Residues: CAWSGYGDTEAFF. The chain combines TRBV30 with TRBJ1-1; D ambiguous. Trimming removed 5 bases at V and 3 bases at J, with 13 bases between. The length of the CDR3 is 13 residues. CDR1 is GTSNPN, CDR2 SVGIG, per germline (reference sequence).

The CDR3 is CASNRQDQYF. In DNA form, the CDR3 reads TGTGCCAGCAATCGACAGGATCAGTACTTC. The V and J genes are TRBV6-5 and TRBJ2-7; tentative D call: TRBD1 (6 bases). The germline V and J ends were trimmed by 7 bases and 10 bases, with 11 bases remaining between them. CDR1 is MNHEY and CDR2 is SVGAGI in the germline V gene. CDR3 length: 10 residues.